These 7 T cell receptor beta chains share one sample of origin, sequenced in a study of a mutant IDH1 vaccine in newly diagnosed glioma. Their antigen targets remain unknown. The table came from immunoSEQ multiplex PCR; TCRdb's copy has only in-frame clones and leaves some out. The top ten clones hold around 5.7% of a sample with tens of thousands of clones, nearly 90% of them seen once. Noted time point: week 11, during vaccination. One vaccine dose held 300 ug of mutant IDH1 20-mer peptide and came with topical imiquimod. The sequenced sample was PBMCs, obtained from a glioma patient whose treatment included an IDH1 peptide vaccine. The receptors shown here come from a woman aged 40 to 49 with glioma.

V gene TRBV27 combines with J gene TRBJ2-7; 11 bases line up with TRBD2. The V segment lost 5 bases and the J segment 3 bases; nucleotides outside the gene matches: 15. Germline V gives CDR1 MNHEY, CDR2 SMNVEV (reference sequence). The CDR3 runs to 18 residues. This CDR3 reads CASSKRTSGHQLYYEQYF. The CDR3 DNA reads as TGTGCCAGCAGTAAACGGACTAGCGGGCATCAATTATACTACGAGCAGTACTTC.

J is TRBJ1-1 and V is TRBV19; 7 bases map to TRBD1. V was clipped by 5 bases and J by 3 bases; unmatched bases: 3. The germline gives CDR1 LNHDA, CDR2 SQIVND (reference sequence). The CDR3 is made up of 13 amino acids. The CDR3 here is CASSHTGDTEAFF. The CDR3, as DNA: TGTGCCAGTAGTCATACAGGGGACACTGAAGCTTTCTTT.

J is TRBJ1-1 and V is TRBV11-2, with D possibly matching TRBD1 (5 bases). V was clipped by 1 base and J by 2 bases, with 8 bases between them. Germline loops: CDR1 SGHAT, CDR2 FQNNGV. The CDR3 is 14 residues long. Here the CDR3 DNA reads TGTGCCAGCAGCTTAGGAGACAGCAACACTGAAGCTTTCTTT. Its translation: CASSLGDSNTEAFF.

This sequence joins TRBV10-1 and TRBJ2-1; TRBD2 agrees at 8 bases. Germline CDR1 and CDR2: WNHNN and SYGVQD (reference sequence). This CDR3 comprises 14 residues. With 5 bases clipped from V and 0 bases from J, the junction kept 0 bases outside the gene matches. The CDR3 DNA reads as TGCGCCAGCAGTAGCGGGAGCTCCTACAATGAGCAGTTCTTC. It encodes CASSSGSSYNEQFF.

The V and J genes are TRBV5-6 and TRBJ1-1; D might be TRBD1 (5 bases). V dropped 4 bases and J dropped 1 base, with 20 bases sitting between them. CDR3 length: 17 residues. Germline-derived CDR1 and CDR2 are SGHDT and YYEEEE. The CDR3 nucleotides are TGTGCCAGCAGCCCCGGGGGGGGAAAAAGTCGGAACACTGAAGCTTTCTTT. Its protein product is CASSPGGGKSRNTEAFF.

The rearrangement joins TRBV28 to TRBJ1-3, with a weak D call TRBD1 (6 bases). The CDR3 is 14 residues long. From germline, CDR1 is MDHEN and CDR2 SYDVKM. V was clipped by 4 bases and J by 4 bases, with 11 bases between them. CDR3 sequence: CASSSTGKGNTIYF. Written as DNA, the CDR3 is TGTGCCAGCAGTTCAACAGGGAAGGGAAACACCATATATTTT.

V usage is TRBV7-2 and J usage is TRBJ2-5; D is possibly TRBD1 (5 bases). The germline V gene has CDR1 SGHTA and CDR2 FQGNSA. V was shortened by 3 bases and J by 4 bases, with 12 bases between the two germline ends. The CDR3 is 14 residues long. This chain's CDR3 is CASSFSRVSETQYF. The CDR3 region has the DNA TGTGCCAGCAGCTTCTCCAGGGTTTCAGAGACCCAGTACTTC.